This T cell receptor beta chain was sequenced during a study of CD8+CD57+ T cells in acquired aplastic anemia. Patients picked for sequencing had shown CD8+CD57+ cell expansion detected by flow cytometry. V lost 4 bases and J lost 8, with 12 bases in between. This CDR3 comprises 12 residues. Germline CDR1 SGHDT, CDR2 YYEEEE. General study findings and limits: It was found that almost 30 CD8+ CDR3 sequences were shared between patients and controls.

CDR3 and TCR beta VDJ profiling relied on genomic DNA as the template. From the reads, TCRdb called clonotypes with MiXCR, one entry per CDR3 protein. In the table there are under 250,000 distinct CDR3 sequences, roughly half of which are singletons. With respect to this clonotype: What it recognizes is unknown.

The source of this sequence is a human donor with aplastic anemia. The V and J genes are TRBV5-6 and TRBJ1-2; no definite D call. The sequencing sample was made of sorted CD4+, CD8+, or CD8+CD57+ T cells (not recorded which) from PBMCs. This chain's CDR3 is CASSQEGEGYTF. The CDR3 DNA reads TGTGCCAGCAGCCAAGAGGGCGAGGGCTACACCTTC.